One and the same sample provided the 16 T cell receptor beta chains below, sequenced in a study of T-cell memory formation after mild COVID-19. In TCRdb, the 5' RACE reads were re-called with MiXCR into one record per CDR3 protein. The sample carries 400,000 to 500,000 distinct CDR3 sequences, over 15% recorded once. The source material was PBMCs or a T cell subset sorted from them (not recorded which). All receptors derive from an adult woman who had mild COVID-19 (a few samples of this study predate the infection). Cell type and time point are not known.

The table lists this clonotype with a few counts. V usage is TRBV6-5 and J usage is TRBJ2-7; TRBD2 aligns across 15 bases. The trim removed 6 bases at V and 3 bases at J, leaving 9 bases unmatched. The CDR3 is 17 amino acids. From germline, CDR1 is MNHEY and CDR2 SVGAGI. The CDR3 here is CASSRTSGGALGYEQYF. Here the CDR3 DNA reads TGTGCCAGCAGCCGGACTAGCGGGGGGGCCTTGGGCTACGAGCAGTACTTC.

The sample holds many counts of this clonotype. The chain is built from TRBV3-1 and TRBJ1-2; a weak D match, TRBD1 (6 bases). The CDR3 loop spans 14 amino acids. CDR1 and CDR2 (germline): LGHDT, YNNKEL (reference sequence). V lost 4 bases and J 0 bases, leaving 9 bases between the germline ends. CDR3 sequence (DNA): TGTGCCAGCAGCCTCGGACAGTCTAACTATGGCTACACCTTC. The encoded protein is CASSLGQSNYGYTF.

The CDR3 DNA reads TGCAGCGTTCAAGCGAAGGCTAATGAAAAACTGTTTTTT. Its translation is CSVQAKANEKLFF. This chain joins TRBV29-1 and TRBJ1-4; D call uncertain. The CDR3 loop spans 13 amino acids. Germline CDR1 reads SQVTM; CDR2 reads ANQGSEA. Trimming took off 5 bases at V and 3 bases at J, with 10 bases between the two ends.

The chain is built from TRBV20-1 and TRBJ2-1; D unclear. This CDR3 is built from 11 residues. From germline, CDR1 is DFQATT and CDR2 SNEGSKA (reference sequence). The V gene lost 7 bases and the J gene lost 2 bases, with 6 bases spanning the gap. CDR3 in amino acids: CSVQPYNEQFF. In DNA form, the CDR3 reads TGCAGTGTCCAGCCCTACAATGAGCAGTTCTTC.

This clonotype showed up many times. This chain joins TRBV28 and TRBJ2-7; 12 bases agree with TRBD2. The V gene end was trimmed by 2 bases and the J gene end by 6 bases; junction bases not matched to a gene: 5. Germline assignment: CDR1 MDHEN and CDR2 SYDVKM. CDR3 size: 15 residues. The CDR3 bases are TGTGCCAGCAGTTTAGGCGGGACTAGCGGGTTCGAGCAGTACTTC. This gives the protein CASSLGGTSGFEQYF.

This clonotype was seen a handful of times. CDR3 sequence: CSARGAHWGGNQPQHF. CDR3 nucleotide sequence: TGCAGTGCTAGAGGCGCCCATTGGGGCGGCAATCAGCCCCAGCATTTT. V is TRBV20-1 and J is TRBJ1-5; D possibly corresponds to TRBD1 (5 bases). The length of the CDR3 is 16 residues. The germline gives CDR1 DFQATT, CDR2 SNEGSKA (reference sequence). Trimming cost V 1 base and J 2 bases, with 15 bases left between them.

The chain recombines TRBV5-1 with TRBJ2-2, with D perhaps given as TRBD1 or TRBD2 (5 bases each). The V end lost 4 bases, the J end lost 5 bases, and 15 bases lay between the germline ends. In germline, CDR1 is SGHRS, CDR2 YFSETQ. The CDR3 runs to 15 residues. CDR3 amino acids: CASSLGVAGTGELFF. DNA of the CDR3: TGCGCCAGCAGCCTGGGGGTCGCGGGTACCGGGGAGCTGTTTTTT.

The chain employs TRBV20-1 and TRBJ2-5; TRBD1 matches at 8 bases. V shed 1 base, J shed 3 bases, and the junction held 4 bases outside the gene matches. This CDR3 contains 14 residues. Looked up from germline, CDR1 is DFQATT and CDR2 is SNEGSKA (reference sequence). CDR3 DNA: TGCAGTGCTAGAGGGACAGGGACAAAAGAGACCCAGTACTTC. Its translation: CSARGTGTKETQYF.

This clonotype was recorded many times. V is TRBV3-1 and J is TRBJ2-3; D is possibly TRBD1 (5 bases). Germline V gives CDR1 LGHDT, CDR2 YNNKEL (reference sequence). This CDR3 is 14 amino acids long. V lost 7 bases and J 1 base, leaving 12 bases between the germline ends. CDR3 nucleotide sequence: TGTGCCAGCACCTCCTCAGGGCGCACAGATACGCAGTATTTT. This gives the protein CASTSSGRTDTQYF.

This clonotype was detected many times. The rearrangement joins TRBV28 to TRBJ1-1, with D possibly being TRBD1 (5 bases). Trimming removed 3 bases at V and 1 base at J, with 12 bases between. The CDR3 contains 15 residues. From germline, CDR1 is MDHEN and CDR2 SYDVKM. In DNA form, the CDR3 reads TGTGCCAGCAGTTTCATAGGACACTGGAACACTGAAGCTTTCTTT. Translated, it gives CASSFIGHWNTEAFF. The whole variable domain, filled in from reference TRBV28 and TRBJ1-1, reads DVKVTQSSRYLVKRTGEKVFLECVQDMDHENMFWYRQDPGLGLRLIYFSYDVKMKEKGDIPEGYSVSREKKERFSLILESASTNQTSMYLCASSFIGHWNTEAFFGQGTRLTVV.

Only a few counts were recorded for this clonotype. The CDR3 sequence: CASSHLSAARETQYF. In DNA form, the CDR3 reads TGTGCCAGCAGCCACCTGAGTGCAGCACGAGAGACCCAGTACTTC. The chain uses TRBV11-2 and TRBJ2-5, with D hard to call. The germline V and J ends were trimmed by 5 bases and 4 bases, with 17 bases remaining between them. The germline V gene has CDR1 SGHAT and CDR2 FQNNGV. The CDR3 is 15 residues long.

The rearrangement uses TRBV24-1 and TRBJ2-2; D is undetermined. From germline, CDR1 is KGHDR and CDR2 SFDVKD. V was shortened by 4 bases and J by 1 base, with 6 bases between the two germline ends. The CDR3 is 14 residues long. The CDR3 sequence: CATSESLNTGELFF. For the CDR3, the DNA is TGTGCCACCAGTGAGAGTCTGAACACCGGGGAGCTGTTTTTT.

V gene TRBV7-2 combines with J gene TRBJ2-1; 9 bases match TRBD2. In germline, CDR1 is SGHTA, CDR2 FQGNSA. This CDR3 has 15 residues. The trim removed 5 bases at V and 0 bases at J, leaving 2 bases unmatched. CDR3 amino acids: CASSRLAASYNEQFF. CDR3 in DNA: TGTGCCAGCAGCAGACTAGCGGCCTCCTACAATGAGCAGTTCTTC.

V is TRBV5-1 and J is TRBJ2-2; TRBD2 might be the D (5 bases). The CDR3 consists of 12 residues. The V gene's germline CDR1 is SGHRS and CDR2 YFSETQ. Trimming shortened V by 7 bases and J by 5 bases, and 9 bases separated the two germline ends. The CDR3 loop is CASDGETGELFF. The CDR3 DNA is TGCGCCAGCGACGGGGAAACCGGGGAGCTGTTTTTT.

This clonotype was picked up a small number of times. This chain joins TRBV6-2 or TRBV6-3 and TRBJ1-4, with D perhaps TRBD1 (5 bases). The CDR3 consists of 15 residues. V lost 5 bases and J 1 base, leaving 11 bases between the germline ends. Germline values: CDR1 MNHEY, CDR2 SVGEGT. CDR3 coding DNA: TGTGCCAGCAGTGAGACGGGGCGAACTAATGAAAAACTGTTTTTT. Translating gives CASSETGRTNEKLFF.

In this sample, this clonotype turned up a few times. This rearrangement joins TRBV6-1 to TRBJ2-3; TRBD2 aligns across 7 bases. The CDR3 covers 15 residues. V trimming: 8 bases; J trimming: 1 base; junction bases outside the gene matches: 9. Germline-derived CDR1 and CDR2 are MNHNS and SASEGT. The CDR3 DNA reads as TGTGCCAGCCCCCGGGGTGGGGGGGGCACAGATACGCAGTATTTT. The encoded protein is CASPRGGGGTDTQYF.